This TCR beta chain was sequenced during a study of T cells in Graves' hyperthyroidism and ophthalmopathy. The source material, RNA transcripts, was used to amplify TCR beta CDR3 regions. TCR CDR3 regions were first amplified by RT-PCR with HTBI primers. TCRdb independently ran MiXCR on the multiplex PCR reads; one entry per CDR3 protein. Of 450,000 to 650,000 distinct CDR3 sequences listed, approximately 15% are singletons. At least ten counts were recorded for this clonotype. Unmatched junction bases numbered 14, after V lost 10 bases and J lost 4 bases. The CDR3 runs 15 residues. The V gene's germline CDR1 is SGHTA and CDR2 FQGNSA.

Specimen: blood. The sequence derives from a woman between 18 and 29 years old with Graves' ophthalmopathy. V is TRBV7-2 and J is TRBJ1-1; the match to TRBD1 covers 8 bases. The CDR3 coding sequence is TGTGCCACCTGGGACAGGAGATTAGGGGGCACTGAAGCTTTCTTT. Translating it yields CATWDRRLGGTEAFF.